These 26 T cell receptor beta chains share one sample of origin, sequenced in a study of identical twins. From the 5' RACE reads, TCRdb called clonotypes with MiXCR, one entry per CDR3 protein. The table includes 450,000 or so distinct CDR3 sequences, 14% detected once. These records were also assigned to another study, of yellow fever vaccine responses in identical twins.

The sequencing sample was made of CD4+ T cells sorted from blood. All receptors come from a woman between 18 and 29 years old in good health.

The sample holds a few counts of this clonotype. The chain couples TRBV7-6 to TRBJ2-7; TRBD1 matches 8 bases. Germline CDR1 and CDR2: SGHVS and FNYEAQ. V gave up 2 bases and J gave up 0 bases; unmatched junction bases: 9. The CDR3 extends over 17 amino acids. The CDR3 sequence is CASSLRPDRGSSYEQYF. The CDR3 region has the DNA TGTGCCAGCAGCTTACGCCCAGACAGGGGCAGCTCCTACGAGCAGTACTTC. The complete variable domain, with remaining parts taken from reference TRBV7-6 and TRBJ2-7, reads GAGVSQSPRYKVTKRGQDVALRCDPISGHVSLYWYRQALGQGPEFLTYFNYEAQQDKSGLPNDRFSAERPEGSISTLTIQRTEQRDSAMYRCASSLRPDRGSSYEQYFGPGTRLTVT.

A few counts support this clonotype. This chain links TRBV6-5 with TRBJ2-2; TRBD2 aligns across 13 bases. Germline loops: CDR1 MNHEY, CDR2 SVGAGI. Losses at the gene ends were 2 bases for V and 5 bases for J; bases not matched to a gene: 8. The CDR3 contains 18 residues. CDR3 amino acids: CASSYTRLAGGGTGELFF. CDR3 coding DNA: TGTGCCAGCAGTTACACCAGACTAGCGGGGGGCGGGACCGGGGAGCTGTTTTTT.

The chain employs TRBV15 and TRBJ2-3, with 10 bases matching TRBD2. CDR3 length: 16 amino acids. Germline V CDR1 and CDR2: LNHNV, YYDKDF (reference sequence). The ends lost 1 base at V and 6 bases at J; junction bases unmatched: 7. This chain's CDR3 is CATSRVAGGRRDTQYF. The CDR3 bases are TGTGCCACCAGCAGAGTAGCGGGAGGACGGCGGGATACGCAGTATTTT.

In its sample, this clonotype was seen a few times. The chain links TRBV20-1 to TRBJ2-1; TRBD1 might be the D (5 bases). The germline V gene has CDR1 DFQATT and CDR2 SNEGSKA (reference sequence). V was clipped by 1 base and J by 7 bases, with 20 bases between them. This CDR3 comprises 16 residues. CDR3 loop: CSARAPTGPQSNEQFF. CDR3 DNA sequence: TGCAGTGCTAGAGCCCCCACAGGCCCCCAGTCGAATGAGCAGTTCTTC.

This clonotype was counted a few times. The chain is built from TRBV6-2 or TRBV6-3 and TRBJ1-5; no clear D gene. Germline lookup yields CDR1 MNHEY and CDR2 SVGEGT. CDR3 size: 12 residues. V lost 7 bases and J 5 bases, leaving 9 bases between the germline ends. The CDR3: CASTNIDQPQHF. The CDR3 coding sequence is TGTGCCAGCACCAACATTGATCAGCCCCAGCATTTT.

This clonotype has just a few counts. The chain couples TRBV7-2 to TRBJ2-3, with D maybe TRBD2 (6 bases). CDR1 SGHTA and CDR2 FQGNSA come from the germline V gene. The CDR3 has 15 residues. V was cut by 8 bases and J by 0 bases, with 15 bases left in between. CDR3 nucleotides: TGTGCCAGCCCCACCGGGCGGGGTAGCACAGATACGCAGTATTTT. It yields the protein CASPTGRGSTDTQYF.

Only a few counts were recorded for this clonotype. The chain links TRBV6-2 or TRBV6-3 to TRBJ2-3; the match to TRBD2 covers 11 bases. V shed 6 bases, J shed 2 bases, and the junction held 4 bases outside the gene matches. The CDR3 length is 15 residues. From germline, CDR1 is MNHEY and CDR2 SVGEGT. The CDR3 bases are TGTGCCAGCAGAGCTAGCGGGAGGCCCACAGATACGCAGTATTTT. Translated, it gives CASRASGRPTDTQYF.

This chain's CDR3 is CASSLKVGAGFYFQETQYF. CDR3 sequence (DNA): TGTGCCAGCAGCTTAAAAGTAGGGGCAGGATTCTACTTCCAAGAGACCCAGTACTTC. The rearrangement links TRBV11-2 to TRBJ2-5; tentative D call: TRBD1 (5 bases). In germline, CDR1 is SGHAT, CDR2 FQNNGV. There are 19 residues in the CDR3. V lost 2 bases to trimming and J lost 1 base, with 23 bases between them.

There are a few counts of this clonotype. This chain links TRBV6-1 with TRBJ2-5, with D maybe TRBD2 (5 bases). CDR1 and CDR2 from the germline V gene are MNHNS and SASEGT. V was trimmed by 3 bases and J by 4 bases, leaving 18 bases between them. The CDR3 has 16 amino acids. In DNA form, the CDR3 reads TGTGCCAGCAGTGACATGGGTCGCCTTGGAGGAGAGACCCAGTACTTC. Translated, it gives CASSDMGRLGGETQYF.

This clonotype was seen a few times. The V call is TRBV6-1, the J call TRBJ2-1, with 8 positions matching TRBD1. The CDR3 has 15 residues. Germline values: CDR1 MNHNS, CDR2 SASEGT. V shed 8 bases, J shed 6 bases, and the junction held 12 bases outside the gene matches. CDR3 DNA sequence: TGTGCCAGCTCGTTGGGACAGGTTAGGGGCAATGAGCAGTTCTTC. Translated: CASSLGQVRGNEQFF.

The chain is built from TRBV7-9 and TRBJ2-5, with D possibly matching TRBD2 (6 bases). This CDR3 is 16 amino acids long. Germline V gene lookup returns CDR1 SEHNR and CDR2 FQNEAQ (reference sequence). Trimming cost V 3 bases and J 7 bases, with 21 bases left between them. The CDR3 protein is CASSFLGGTDGGTQYF. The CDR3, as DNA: TGTGCCAGCAGCTTTCTCGGCGGGACTGACGGCGGGACCCAGTACTTC.

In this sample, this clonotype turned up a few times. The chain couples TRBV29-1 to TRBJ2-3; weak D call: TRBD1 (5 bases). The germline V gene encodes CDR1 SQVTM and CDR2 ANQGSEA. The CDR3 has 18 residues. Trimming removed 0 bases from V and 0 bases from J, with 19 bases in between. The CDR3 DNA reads TGCAGCGTTGAAGATCTTGTCGACAGACACCTGAGCACAGATACGCAGTATTTT. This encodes CSVEDLVDRHLSTDTQYF.

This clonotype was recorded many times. For the CDR3, the DNA is TGCAGTGCTAGAGCAACTGACAGGGGGCAGGGATACGAGCAGTACTTC. Residues: CSARATDRGQGYEQYF. The chain recombines TRBV20-1 with TRBJ2-7, with TRBD1 identical over 10 bases. Trimming took 1 base from V and 4 from J; bases not matched to a gene: 10. Germline lookup yields CDR1 DFQATT and CDR2 SNEGSKA (reference sequence). The CDR3 totals 16 residues.

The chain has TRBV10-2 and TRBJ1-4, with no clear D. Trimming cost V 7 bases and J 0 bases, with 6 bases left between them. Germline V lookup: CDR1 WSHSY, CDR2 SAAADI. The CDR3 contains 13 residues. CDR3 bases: TGCGCCAGCATGGGGACAACTAATGAAAAACTGTTTTTT. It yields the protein CASMGTTNEKLFF.

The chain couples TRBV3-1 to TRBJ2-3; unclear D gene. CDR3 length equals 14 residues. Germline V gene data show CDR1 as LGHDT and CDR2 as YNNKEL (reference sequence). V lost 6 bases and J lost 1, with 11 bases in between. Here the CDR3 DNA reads TGTGCCAGCAGTTCCCTAGTCCGCACAGATACGCAGTATTTT. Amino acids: CASSSLVRTDTQYF.

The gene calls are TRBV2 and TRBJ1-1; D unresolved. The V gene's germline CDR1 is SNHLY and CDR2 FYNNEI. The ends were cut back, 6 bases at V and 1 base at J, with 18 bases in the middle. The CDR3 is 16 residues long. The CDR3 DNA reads TGTGCCAGCAGGGATTACAGCAAAGCTAGGAACACTGAAGCTTTCTTT. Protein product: CASRDYSKARNTEAFF.

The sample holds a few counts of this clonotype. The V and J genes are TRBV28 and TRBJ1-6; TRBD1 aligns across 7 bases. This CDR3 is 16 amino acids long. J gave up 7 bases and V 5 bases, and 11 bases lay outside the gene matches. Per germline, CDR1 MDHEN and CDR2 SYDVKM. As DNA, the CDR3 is TGTGCCAGCAGTCCAACAAGGACAGGCGTAAATTCACCCCTCCACTTT. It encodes CASSPTRTGVNSPLHF.

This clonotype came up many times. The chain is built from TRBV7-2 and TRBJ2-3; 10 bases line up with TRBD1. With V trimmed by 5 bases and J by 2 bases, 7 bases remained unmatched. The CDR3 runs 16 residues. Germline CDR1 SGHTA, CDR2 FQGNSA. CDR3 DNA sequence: TGTGCCAGCAGCCTAGGACAGGGGGGGTACACAGATACGCAGTATTTT. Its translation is CASSLGQGGYTDTQYF.

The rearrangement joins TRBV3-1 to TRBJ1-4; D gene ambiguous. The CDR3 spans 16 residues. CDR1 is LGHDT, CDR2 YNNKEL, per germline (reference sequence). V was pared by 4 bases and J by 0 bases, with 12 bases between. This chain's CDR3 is CASSRDPFATNEKLFF. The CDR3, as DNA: TGTGCCAGCAGCCGAGACCCTTTTGCAACTAATGAAAAACTGTTTTTT.

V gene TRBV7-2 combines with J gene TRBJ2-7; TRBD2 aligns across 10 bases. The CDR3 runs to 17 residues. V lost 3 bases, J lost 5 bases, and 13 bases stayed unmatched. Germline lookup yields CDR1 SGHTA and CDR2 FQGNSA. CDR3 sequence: CASSLYWASGSTNEQYF. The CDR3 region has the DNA TGTGCCAGCAGCTTGTATTGGGCTAGCGGGAGCACCAACGAGCAGTACTTC.

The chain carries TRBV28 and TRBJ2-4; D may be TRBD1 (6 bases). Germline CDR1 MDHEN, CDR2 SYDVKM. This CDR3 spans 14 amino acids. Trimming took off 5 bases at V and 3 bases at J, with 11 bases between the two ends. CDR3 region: CASSQGRVKNIQYF. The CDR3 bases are TGTGCCAGCAGTCAGGGGCGGGTCAAAAACATTCAGTACTTC. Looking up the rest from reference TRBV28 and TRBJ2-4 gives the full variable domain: DVKVTQSSRYLVKRTGEKVFLECVQDMDHENMFWYRQDPGLGLRLIYFSYDVKMKEKGDIPEGYSVSREKKERFSLILESASTNQTSMYLCASSQGRVKNIQYFGAGTRLSVL.

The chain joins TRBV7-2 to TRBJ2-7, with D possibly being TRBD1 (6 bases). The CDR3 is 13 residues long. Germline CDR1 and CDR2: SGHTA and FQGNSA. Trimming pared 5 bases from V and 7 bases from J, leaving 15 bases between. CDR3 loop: CASSAYRDGEQYF. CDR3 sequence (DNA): TGTGCCAGCAGCGCTTACAGGGATGGGGAGCAGTACTTC.

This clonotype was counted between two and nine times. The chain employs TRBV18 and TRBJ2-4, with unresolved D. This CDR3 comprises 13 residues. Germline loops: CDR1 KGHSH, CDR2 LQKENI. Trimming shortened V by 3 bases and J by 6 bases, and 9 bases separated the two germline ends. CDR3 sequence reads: CASSPETRNIQYF. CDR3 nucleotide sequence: TGTGCCAGCTCACCGGAGACAAGAAACATTCAGTACTTC.

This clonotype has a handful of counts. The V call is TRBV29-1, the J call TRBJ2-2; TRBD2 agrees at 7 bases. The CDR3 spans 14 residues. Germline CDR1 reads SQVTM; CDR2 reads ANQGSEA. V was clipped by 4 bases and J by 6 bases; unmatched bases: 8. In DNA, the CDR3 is TGCAGCGTTGGGACGGGAGGCATGGCCGGGGAGCTGTTTTTT. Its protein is CSVGTGGMAGELFF.

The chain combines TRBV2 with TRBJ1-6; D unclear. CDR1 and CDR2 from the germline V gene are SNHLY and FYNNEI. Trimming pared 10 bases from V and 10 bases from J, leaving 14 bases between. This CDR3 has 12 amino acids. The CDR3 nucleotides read TGTGCCACGGGTTCCTCGGTCTCACCCCTCCACTTT. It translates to CATGSSVSPLHF.

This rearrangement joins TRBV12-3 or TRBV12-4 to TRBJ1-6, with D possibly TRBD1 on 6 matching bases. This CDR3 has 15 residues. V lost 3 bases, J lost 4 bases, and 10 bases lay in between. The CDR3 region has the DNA TGTGCCAGCAGTTTGAGTACAGGGTATAATTCACCCCTCCACTTT. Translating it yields CASSLSTGYNSPLHF.